One and the same sample provided the 11 T cell receptor beta chains below, sequenced in a study of CD8 T cells in ankylosing spondylitis. TCRdb called the 5' RACE reads again in MiXCR, with one record for every CDR3 protein. The table lists 35,000 to 50,000 distinct CDR3 sequences, about a tenth of them singletons. The source material was blood, either unsorted or a sorted T cell fraction (not recorded which). The receptors originated from a male donor with ankylosing spondylitis or in good health (not recorded which).

This clonotype turned up a few times. The rearrangement joins TRBV7-3 to TRBJ2-1; no reliable D call. This CDR3 is built from 13 residues. Germline CDR1 and CDR2: SGHTA and FQGTGA. V lost 5 bases, J lost 6 bases, and 11 bases lay in between. The CDR3 region has the DNA TGTGCCAGCAGCCTGTCGACCTTCAATGAGCAGTTCTTC. Protein sequence: CASSLSTFNEQFF. Using reference TRBV7-3 and TRBJ2-1 for the parts outside the CDR3, the full variable domain is GAGVSQTPSNKVTEKGKYVELRCDPISGHTALYWYRQSLGQGPEFLIYFQGTGAADDSGLPNDRFFAVRPEGSVSTLKIQRTERGDSAVYLCASSLSTFNEQFFGPGTRLTVL.

At least ten counts were recorded for this clonotype. This rearrangement joins TRBV7-2 to TRBJ2-5, with D hard to call. Germline V gene lookup returns CDR1 SGHTA and CDR2 FQGNSA. Trimming stripped 1 base from V and 5 bases from J, with 8 bases between. There are 13 residues in the CDR3. In nucleotides, the CDR3 is TGTGCCAGCAGCTTAGGCGTCGGGGAGACCCAGTACTTC. Residues: CASSLGVGETQYF. Filled out from reference TRBV7-2 and TRBJ2-5, the complete variable domain reads GAGVSQSPSNKVTEKGKDVELRCDPISGHTALYWYRQSLGQGLEFLIYFQGNSAPDKSGLPSDRFSAERTGGSVSTLTIQRTQQEDSAVYLCASSLGVGETQYFGPGTRLLVL.

This clonotype was found many times. The rearrangement uses TRBV29-1 and TRBJ1-1, with TRBD1 matching over 8 bases. The J segment lost 8 bases and the V segment lost 6 bases, leaving 8 bases of the junction unmatched. The CDR3 has 12 amino acids. Germline V CDR1 and CDR2: SQVTM, ANQGSEA. The CDR3 nucleotides read TGCAGCGTCACGGACAGGGTATCCGAAGCTTTCTTT. Translated: CSVTDRVSEAFF.

This clonotype was counted ten times or more. V and J are TRBV5-1 and TRBJ2-4; D could derive from TRBD1 or TRBD2 (5 bases each). V was pared by 4 bases and J by 1 base, with 12 bases between. The germline gives CDR1 SGHRS, CDR2 YFSETQ. CDR3 length equals 15 residues. CDR3 loop: CASSPRGLAKNIQYF. The CDR3 bases are TGCGCCAGCAGCCCCCGGGGCTTGGCCAAAAACATTCAGTACTTC.

This clonotype was recorded many times. The J gene is TRBJ2-7, the V gene TRBV6-2 or TRBV6-3; 8 nucleotides match TRBD2. With 0 bases clipped from V and 2 bases from J, the junction kept 6 bases outside the gene matches. The germline CDR1 and CDR2 sequences are MNHEY and SVGEGT. CDR3 length: 16 residues. This chain's CDR3 is CASSYSMEAGAYEQYF. CDR3 sequence (DNA): TGTGCCAGCAGTTACTCAATGGAAGCGGGGGCCTACGAGCAGTACTTC.

This clonotype was seen at least ten times. This chain connects TRBV12-3 or TRBV12-4 to TRBJ2-3, with TRBD2 matching over 7 bases. V trimming: 6 bases; J trimming: 4 bases; junction bases outside the gene matches: 1. This CDR3 region has 12 residues. CDR3 DNA: TGTGCCAGCAGGGGGAGGGCAGATACGCAGTATTTT. This sequence encodes CASRGRADTQYF.

This clonotype came up many times. The rearrangement joins TRBV5-1 to TRBJ2-2; 9 nucleotides agree with TRBD1. Trimming at V came to 2 bases and at J to 1 base, leaving 3 bases not matched to a gene. This CDR3 comprises 16 residues. CDR1 is SGHRS and CDR2 is YFSETQ in the germline V gene. The CDR3 DNA reads TGCGCCAGCAGCTTCTTGGGACAGGGGAACACCGGGGAGCTGTTTTTT. It translates to CASSFLGQGNTGELFF.

This clonotype was seen ten or more times. The rearrangement joins TRBV5-1 to TRBJ2-1; TRBD2 matches 7 bases. The CDR3 is made up of 15 amino acids. V lost 2 bases and J lost 4; bases outside the gene matches: 6. Germline V gene lookup returns CDR1 SGHRS and CDR2 YFSETQ. For the CDR3, the DNA is TGCGCCAGCAGCTTCGTTCCTAGCGGTTACAATGAGCAGTTCTTC. It yields the protein CASSFVPSGYNEQFF.

The sample holds one count of this clonotype. The V gene is TRBV2, the J gene TRBJ1-5; tentative D call: TRBD1 (5 bases). The germline V gene encodes CDR1 SNHLY and CDR2 FYNNEI. The V end was cut by 7 bases, the J end by 4 bases, with 8 bases between. CDR3 size: 12 residues. The CDR3: CASMSGNQPQHF. The CDR3 region has the DNA TGTGCCAGCATGTCAGGGAATCAGCCCCAGCATTTT. Combining the CDR3 with reference TRBV2 and TRBJ1-5 gives the whole variable domain EPEVTQTPSHQVTQMGQEVILRCVPISNHLYFYWYRQILGQKVEFLVSFYNNEISEKSEIFDDQFSVERPDGSNFTLKIRSTKLEDSAMYFCASMSGNQPQHFGDGTRLSIL.

The gene calls are TRBV4-1 and TRBJ2-5; TRBD1 matches 7 bases. Trimming took 1 base from V and 4 from J; bases not matched to a gene: 6. The germline V gene encodes CDR1 MGHRA and CDR2 YSYEKL. This CDR3 comprises 15 residues. CDR3 sequence: CASSQAWTGRETQYF. CDR3 in DNA: TGCGCCAGCAGCCAAGCTTGGACAGGTCGAGAGACCCAGTACTTC.

This clonotype was seen at least ten times. This chain connects TRBV20-1 to TRBJ2-1, with D possibly called TRBD1 or TRBD2 (5 bases each). The CDR3 is made up of 14 amino acids. V dropped 1 base and J dropped 1 base, with 8 bases sitting between them. CDR1 DFQATT and CDR2 SNEGSKA come from the germline V gene (reference sequence). The DNA of the CDR3 is TGCAGTGCTAGAGGGGGGAGATCCTACAATGAGCAGTTCTTC. Its protein is CSARGGRSYNEQFF.